This TCR beta chain was documented in a study of T cell responses to AZD1222 COVID-19 vaccine. General study points: Repertoires were sampled only after the peak T cell response.

Comments on this clone: Antigen unknown.

The protocol was immunoSEQ multiplex PCR, while the TCRdb copy is restricted to in-frame clones and leaves out a portion. The table records about 140,000 clones, more than 85% of them present only once. After removal of 3 bases from V and 1 base from J, the junction contained 5 bases not matched to a gene. The CDR3 loop spans 15 amino acids. Germline lookup yields CDR1 SGHDT and CDR2 YYEEEE. Source: peripheral blood, taken on day 0 of MenACWY control vaccination. This chain joins TRBV5-6 and TRBJ1-1; 8 bases are shared with TRBD1. The clonotype comes from an adult in good health. For the CDR3, the DNA is TGTGCCAGCAGCTCCAACAGGGGGACGAACACTGAAGCTTTCTTT. This encodes CASSSNRGTNTEAFF.